Each of the 16 T cell receptor beta chains below was sequenced from the same sample in a study of tumor and adjacent non-tumor tissue in lung cancer listed by TCRdb under 2018. Bulk unsorted tissue served as the source for RNA extraction, and RNA quality was assessed using a NanoDrop ND-1000 and an Agilent 2100. Library creation used multiplex PCR. Instrument used: Illumina HiSeq 2500. TCRbeta libraries were built by three rounds of nested PCR using primers (Table S4), following protocols modified from ARM-PCR. The public reads were quality trimmed at Q25 with fastp and then assembled into clones with MiXCR by TCRdb, keeping productive beta chains. All rows with the same CDR3 protein become a single entry with the most common DNA and genes. Across this sample there are 100,000 to 150,000 distinct CDR3 sequences, with 60% to 70% seen only once. More than 10% of the sample comes from the top ten. The source material was lung tumor tissue. All receptors come from a man aged 25-45 years with non-small cell lung cancer.

This clonotype was counted ten times or more. The chain is built from TRBV11-2 and TRBJ2-3, with 7 bases that match TRBD2. Germline V gene sequence: CDR1 SGHAT, CDR2 FQNNGV. J gave up 0 bases and V 2 bases, and 11 bases lay outside the gene matches. The CDR3 is 18 residues long. The CDR3 DNA reads TGTGCCAGCAGCTTACCCAAGCGGGATGGACCCAGCACAGATACGCAGTATTTT. Encoded protein: CASSLPKRDGPSTDTQYF.

Points on this clonotype: The CDR3 ends on some other residue instead of the conserved phenylalanine or tryptophan, so this is likely a read error. This chain connects TRBV12-3 or TRBV12-4 to TRBJ2-1; D gene uncertain. Trimming stripped 5 bases from V and 6 bases from J, with 11 bases between. The CDR3 loop spans 13 amino acids. The CDR3 DNA reads TGTGCCAGCAGTCTTGGGATGCTCAATGAGCAGTTCTAC. It yields the protein CASSLGMLNEQFY.

This clonotype came up once. A read error may explain this, as a much larger clone is one base away. The DNA for the CDR3 is TGTGCCAGCAGTTACTCCAGCTCGAAAGGGACCGGGGAGCTGTTTTTT. Amino acids: CASSYSSSKGTGELFF. The V and J genes are TRBV6-5 and TRBJ2-2; D gene uncertain. The V gene lost 0 bases and the J gene lost 5 bases, with 13 bases spanning the gap. Per the germline V gene, CDR1 is MNHEY and CDR2 is SVGAGI. The CDR3 consists of 16 residues.

A word on this clonotype: A much larger clone differs by one base, so this may be a read error. The chain carries TRBV20-1 and TRBJ2-7, with 9 bases lining up with TRBD2. The assigned J gene may be wrong: the sequence end matches TRBJ2-1 better. CDR1 is DFQATT and CDR2 is SNEGSKA in the germline V gene (reference sequence). CDR3 length: 12 residues. CDR3 sequence reads: CSGLAGPYEQFF. CDR3 DNA: TGCAGCGGGCTAGCGGGACCCTACGAGCAGTTCTTC.

This chain uses TRBV6-6 with TRBJ1-5; D might be TRBD1 (5 bases). The length of the CDR3 is 14 residues. Germline CDR1 and CDR2: MNHNY and SVGAGI (reference sequence). The ends were cut back, 6 bases at V and 3 bases at J, with 12 bases in the middle. The CDR3 DNA reads as TGTGCCAGCAGAGCAGGGATTAACAATCAGCCCCAGCATTTT. This gives the protein CASRAGINNQPQHF.

Comments on this clonotype: Germline is not matched at one junction end, which may reflect a read error. The chain links TRBV6-5 to TRBJ2-1; D not certain. Germline assignment: CDR1 MNHEY and CDR2 SVGAGI. The CDR3 sequence is 16 residues long. The CDR3 reads CSSSYCHRSGYNEQFF. The CDR3 DNA reads as TGTTCCAGCAGTTACTGTCATAGGTCAGGCTACAATGAGCAGTTCTTC.

This clonotype was seen at least ten times. The chain carries TRBV6-5 and TRBJ2-3; D call uncertain. This CDR3 spans 18 amino acids. Trimming took off 2 bases at V and 0 bases at J, with 18 bases between the two ends. Germline CDR1 is MNHEY and CDR2 is SVGAGI. The CDR3 region is CASSYEGRAPPSTDTQYF. Written as DNA, the CDR3 is TGTGCCAGCAGTTACGAAGGAAGGGCGCCCCCTAGCACAGATACGCAGTATTTT.

The chain links TRBV24-1 to TRBJ2-2, with D perhaps matching TRBD1 (6 bases). V was pared by 5 bases and J by 1 base, with 13 bases between. Germline-derived CDR1 and CDR2 are KGHDR and SFDVKD. There are 16 residues in the CDR3. Here the CDR3 reads CATSATDRRNTGELFF. In DNA form, the CDR3 reads TGTGCCACCAGTGCGACCGACAGGAGGAACACCGGGGAGCTGTTTTTT.

For this clonotype: A much more abundant neighbour one base away suggests this may be a read error. The chain is built from TRBV4-2 and TRBJ2-3; no firm D call. CDR1 LGHNA and CDR2 YNFKEQ come from the germline V gene. CDR3 length: 13 residues. Written as DNA, the CDR3 is TGTGCCAGCGGCCAAGATGACACAGATACGCGGTATTTT. Translated, it gives CASGQDDTDTRYF.

This clonotype was counted ten times or more. The chain couples TRBV29-1 to TRBJ2-5; 7 nucleotides match TRBD1. Germline V gene lookup returns CDR1 SQVTM and CDR2 ANQGSEA. This CDR3 is 12 amino acids long. Germline trimming cut 6 bases from V and 1 base from J; bases unmatched to any gene: 2. CDR3 region: CSVRTGQETQYF. DNA of the CDR3: TGCAGCGTACGGACAGGCCAAGAGACCCAGTACTTC.

Of note for this clonotype: The CDR3 does not end in the conserved phenylalanine or tryptophan, so this is likely a read error. This chain joins TRBV5-6 and TRBJ2-3; 7 nucleotides match TRBD1. CDR3 length: 15 amino acids. In germline, CDR1 is SGHDT, CDR2 YYEEEE. The trim removed 1 base at V and 3 bases at J, leaving 5 bases unmatched. The CDR3 nucleotides read TGTGCCAGCAGCTTGCCCAGCAGGGGGACAGATACGCAGTATTCT. Translated: CASSLPSRGTDTQYS.

This clonotype was recorded only once. A much more abundant neighbour one base away suggests this may be a read error. The CDR3 spells CASRGHITYEQYF. CDR3 nucleotide sequence: TGTGCCAGCAGGGGCCATATTACCTACGAGCAGTACTTC. V gene TRBV28 combines with J gene TRBJ2-7; no firm D call. Germline CDR1 MDHEN, CDR2 SYDVKM. The CDR3 is 13 amino acids. V shed 6 bases and J shed 2 bases, with 11 bases lying between them.

A note on this clonotype: The junction shows a germline mismatch at one end, possibly a read error. J is TRBJ1-1 and V is TRBV29-1; D is uncertain. This CDR3 region has 12 residues. CDR1 SQVTM and CDR2 ANQGSEA come from the germline V gene. Written as DNA, the CDR3 is TGCAGGGTTGTCTTTGATAGGACCGAAGCTTTCTTT. It encodes CRVVFDRTEAFF.

This clonotype has only one observation. A much larger clone sits a single nucleotide away, making a read error possible. The V gene is TRBV7-9, the J gene TRBJ2-5; D possibly corresponds to TRBD2 (6 bases). The CDR3 has 13 amino acids. CDR1 SEHNR and CDR2 FQNEAQ come from the germline V gene (reference sequence). V lost 4 bases to trimming and J lost 5 bases, with 11 bases between them. The CDR3 loop reads CASSSTSRETQYF. CDR3 coding DNA: TGTGCCAGCAGCTCGACTAGTCGGGAGACCCAGTACTTC.

Of note for this clonotype: A read error may be the cause here, since a much bigger clone is one base away. The genes are TRBV12-3 or TRBV12-4 and TRBJ2-1; D gene unclear. CDR3 length: 14 residues. CDR3 DNA sequence: TGTGCCAGCAGTCCCTGGCTTTCCTACGATGAGCAGTTCTTC. Its protein product is CASSPWLSYDEQFF.

The chain has TRBV20-1 and TRBJ2-1; 7 bases map to TRBD2. The junction had 21 bases not matched to a gene; V was cut back by 6 bases and J by 13 bases. CDR3 size: 15 residues. Germline V gene sequence: CDR1 DFQATT, CDR2 SNEGSKA (reference sequence). The CDR3 DNA follows: TGCAGTGCCCTGACCGGGACTAACGTTCTCCATGGACAGTTCTTC. Residues: CSALTGTNVLHGQFF.